This T cell receptor (beta chain) is drawn from a study of T cells after yellow fever vaccination. One entry per CDR3 protein results from TCRdb running MiXCR on the 5' RACE reads. The sample holds some 300,000 distinct CDR3 sequences, 7.5% to 9% seen once. The germline V gene encodes CDR1 KGHSH and CDR2 LQKENI. V lost 3 bases and J lost 7; bases outside the gene matches: 11. The CDR3 contains 16 residues. This clonotype showed up just a few times. This TCR was sampled from a man between 18 and 29 years old who received the YFV17D yellow fever vaccine. The sample in question was CD4+ T cells sorted from PBMCs, obtained 5 days after the yellow fever booster vaccination. The rearrangement joins TRBV18 to TRBJ2-3, with 9 bases fitting TRBD1. The CDR3 bases are TGTGCCAGCTCACCGCCCGGGGGACAGGGAAGGAATACGCAGTATTTT. The encoded protein is CASSPPGGQGRNTQYF.